Listed here is a single TCR beta chain. Its specificity is not known. These data come from a study of a mutant IDH1 vaccine in newly diagnosed glioma. Notes on the study in general: Pseudoprogression looked unconnected to shifts in top peripheral T cell clonotypes.

Repertoires were generated with immunoSEQ multiplex PCR, while TCRdb's copy carries only in-frame clones and drops some. There are 40,000 to 55,000 clones in the sample; about three quarters occur only once, and around 5.3% lies in the top ten. Described time point: week 5, during vaccination. Vaccination comprised doses that each held 300 ug of mutant IDH1 20-mer peptide, plus topical imiquimod. Each donor presented with a new WHO grade 3 or 4 astrocytoma that tested IDH1-mutant and showed ATRX loss. The starting material was PBMCs, obtained from a glioma patient whose treatment included an IDH1 peptide vaccine. The clonotype was recovered from a man aged 50-59 years with glioma.

The CDR3 sequence is CASRRGNEQFF. The DNA for the CDR3 is TGTGCCAGTAGGCGGGGCAATGAGCAGTTCTTC. The rearrangement links TRBV19 to TRBJ2-1; maybe TRBD2 (6 bases). The CDR3 sequence is 11 residues long. Trimming cost V 6 bases and J 6 bases, with 6 bases left between them. CDR1 is LNHDA, CDR2 SQIVND, per germline (reference sequence).